These 3 T cell receptor beta chains originate from one sample sequenced in a study of radiotherapy plus CTLA-4 blockade in lung cancer. Data came from immunoSEQ multiplex PCR; TCRdb stores just in-frame clones and leaves some out. This sample yields roughly 32,000 clones, of which around 70% are seen a single time; roughly 14% belongs to the top ten. Specimen: peripheral blood, collected from a patient treated with radiotherapy plus ipilimumab. These receptors all come from a human donor with non-small cell lung cancer that progressed on radiotherapy plus ipilimumab.

V usage is TRBV28 and J usage is TRBJ1-2; D not certain. CDR1 is MDHEN and CDR2 is SYDVKM in the germline V gene. Trimming took 8 bases from V and 0 from J, leaving 19 bases between them. The CDR3 consists of 16 residues. This chain's CDR3 is CASHRQVEVSNYGYTF. The CDR3 region has the DNA TGTGCCAGCCACAGACAAGTCGAGGTATCTAACTATGGCTACACCTTC.

This clone appeared a single time. The chain uses TRBV7-9 and TRBJ1-2; 10 nucleotides match TRBD1. Germline V gene sequence: CDR1 SEHNR, CDR2 FQNEAQ (reference sequence). This CDR3 has 16 residues. The trim removed 5 bases at V and 4 bases at J, leaving 10 bases unmatched. The CDR3 loop is CASSPTMWDRGYGYTF. CDR3 DNA: TGTGCCAGCAGCCCTACCATGTGGGACAGGGGCTATGGCTACACCTTC.

This clone appeared a few times. The chain joins TRBV11-1 to TRBJ2-1; D might be TRBD2 (7 bases). The CDR3 is 16 residues long. Germline lookup yields CDR1 SGHAT and CDR2 FQDESV (reference sequence). The V end lost 5 bases, the J end lost 0 bases, and 14 bases lay between the germline ends. CDR3 sequence (DNA): TGTGCCAGCAGCCGAGGGGGAGGGAGCTCCTACAATGAGCAGTTCTTC. It yields the protein CASSRGGGSSYNEQFF.